These 9 T cell receptor beta chains share one sample of origin, sequenced in a study of blood T cell repertoires in COVID-19. Profiling relied on immunoSEQ multiplex PCR, and the TCRdb table lists in-frame clones only, not all of them. In the table there are roughly 200,000 clones, 85% of which are singletons. Sequencing used PBMCs or T cells enriched from blood (not recorded which). The source is a man aged 40-50 years who had recovered from COVID-19.

The rearrangement uses TRBV7-9 and TRBJ2-1; 9 positions match TRBD2. This CDR3 region has 14 residues. V shed 6 bases and J 6 bases; nucleotides not matched to a gene: 6. Germline lookup yields CDR1 SEHNR and CDR2 FQNEAQ (reference sequence). The CDR3 sequence is CASSQGLALNEQFF. In nucleotides, the CDR3 is TGTGCCAGCAGTCAAGGACTAGCGCTCAATGAGCAGTTCTTC.

The rearrangement uses TRBV19 and TRBJ1-1; TRBD1 aligns across 7 bases. Trimming removed 10 bases from V and 0 bases from J; junction bases left unmatched: 8. Looked up from germline, CDR1 is LNHDA and CDR2 is SQIVND (reference sequence). The CDR3 is 14 residues long. The CDR3 nucleotides are TGTGCCATCCGAGGGGGCTACCTGAACACTGAAGCTTTCTTT. Protein product: CAIRGGYLNTEAFF.

The gene calls are TRBV2 and TRBJ2-7, with TRBD1 matching over 10 bases. Looked up from germline, CDR1 is SNHLY and CDR2 is FYNNEI. The CDR3 is 13 residues long. V gave up 6 bases and J gave up 5 bases; unmatched junction bases: 4. CDR3 protein: CASSPGQGHEQYF. Here the CDR3 DNA reads TGTGCCAGCAGCCCGGGACAGGGGCACGAGCAGTACTTC.

V is TRBV19 and J is TRBJ2-5; a possible D gene is TRBD1 (6 bases). Germline lookup yields CDR1 LNHDA and CDR2 SQIVND (reference sequence). The V end lost 1 base, the J end lost 3 bases, and 9 bases lay between the germline ends. The CDR3 consists of 14 residues. CDR3 sequence reads: CASSIGTAKETQYF. The CDR3 DNA is TGTGCCAGTAGTATAGGGACAGCAAAAGAGACCCAGTACTTC.

This chain connects TRBV30 to TRBJ1-6; D unresolved. Trimming removed 2 bases from V and 9 bases from J, with 8 bases in between. This CDR3 contains 12 residues. Germline CDR1 and CDR2: GTSNPN and SVGIG (reference sequence). The CDR3 protein is CAWSISVSPLHF. The CDR3 coding sequence is TGTGCCTGGAGTATATCGGTTTCACCCCTCCACTTT. The full variable domain, rest sourced from reference TRBV30 and TRBJ1-6, is SQTIHQWPATLVQPVGSPLSLECTVEGTSNPNLYWYRQAAGRGLQLLFYSVGIGQISSEVPQNLSASRPQDRQFILSSKKLLLSDSGFYLCAWSISVSPLHFGNGTRLTVT.

CDR3 residues: CASSLRTSGNQETQYF. CDR3 DNA: TGTGCCAGCAGCTTAAGGACTAGCGGGAACCAAGAGACCCAGTACTTC. The chain carries TRBV7-9 and TRBJ2-5; 12 bases fit TRBD2. Germline CDR1 SEHNR, CDR2 FQNEAQ (reference sequence). J gave up 0 bases and V 2 bases, and 1 base lay outside the gene matches. The CDR3 spans 16 residues.

This chain uses TRBV18 with TRBJ2-3; weak D call: TRBD1 (5 bases). Per germline, CDR1 KGHSH and CDR2 LQKENI. V was clipped by 0 bases and J by 2 bases, with 15 bases between them. The CDR3 covers 17 residues. For the CDR3, the DNA is TGTGCCAGCTCACCACCGATACCCCAGGGCCCCACAGATACGCAGTATTTT. It is translated as CASSPPIPQGPTDTQYF.

The chain has TRBV10-3 and TRBJ2-1, with TRBD2 matching 12 bases. Per germline, CDR1 ENHRY and CDR2 SYGVKD. The CDR3 is 14 amino acids. V shed 10 bases, J shed 7 bases, and the junction held 8 bases outside the gene matches. The CDR3 DNA reads as TGTGCCACGGCGACTAGCGGGAGTCGTAATGAGCAGTTCTTC. Its protein product is CATATSGSRNEQFF.

The chain employs TRBV18 and TRBJ2-5, with 8 bases fitting TRBD2. There are 15 residues in the CDR3. Germline CDR1 is KGHSH and CDR2 is LQKENI. Unmatched junction bases numbered 7, after V lost 6 bases and J lost 1 base. The CDR3 DNA reads as TGTGCCAGCTCGCGCGGAAGCGGGAGCCAAGAGACCCAGTACTTC. Encoded protein: CASSRGSGSQETQYF.